This TCR beta chain was recorded in a study of blood T cells in healthy people across ages. The overall study: Per two T cells, template switching captured roughly one barcoded beta molecule. Study-level points and caveats: TCR beta diversity correlated strongly with naive T cell percentage.

Remarks on this clonotype: Its antigen is still unknown.

The trim removed 3 bases at V and 3 bases at J, leaving 10 bases unmatched. This CDR3 comprises 18 residues. Germline V CDR1 and CDR2: MRHNA, SNTAGT. Using a J-beta primer mix together with a sample-barcoded 5' primer, a second PCR was run for roughly 7 to 11 cycles. Every cDNA molecule bore a tag from a template-switch adaptor containing 12 random nucleotides. Via MiXCR, TCRdb re-called the 5' RACE reads, giving one row per CDR3 protein. The repertoire consists of hundreds of thousands of distinct CDR3 sequences, with 53% occurring once and the leading ten covering approximately 40%. The draw of peripheral blood yielded roughly 10 milliliters from each donor.

The chain carries TRBV6-4 and TRBJ2-1; 11 positions match TRBD2. The sequenced sample was blood. This sequence originates from a man of 80 years or more in good health. The CDR3 spells CASSELAGAKRIYNEQFF. The CDR3 bases are TGTGCCAGCAGTGAACTAGCGGGAGCCAAGAGAATCTACAATGAGCAGTTCTTC.